This paragraph covers one TCR beta chain sequence. Its antigen is unknown. No base qualities exist here, and no much larger clone lies one base off it. The germline V gene (reference sequence) supplies CDR1 GTSNPN and CDR2 SVGIG. Including cysteine and phenylalanine, the CDR3 has 14 amino acids. Here the CDR3 DNA is all that survives: 42 bases in frame from base 1. Between the V and J ends, shortened by 3 bases and 0 bases respectively, the junction contains 8 bases. These data come from a study of cytomegalovirus exposure and HLA in healthy donors (TCRdb year 2017). At the level of the whole study: An earlier analysis of approximately 600 of the donors reported approximately 290 Gb of sequence data and 100 million to 130 million unique TCR beta sequences from about 179 million T cells. HLA typing included class I and class II loci at four-digit resolution. The T cell repertoires of some 700 subjects were profiled by immunosequencing and related to cytomegalovirus serostatus. Rather than using new phenotypic data, the later analysis identified candidate immune exposures from TCR beta sequences and from how often those sequences occurred across donors. An early release that covered about 600 HLA-typed donors contained about 300 gigabases of sequencing data and roughly 84 million unique TCR sequences. In a later genetic analysis, genome-wide SNP genotypes for about three fifths of the roughly 670 donors were used, and that subset was treated as a discovery cohort. The study aimed to test whether cataloging public T cell receptors could reveal signatures of past pathogen exposure. Along with the approximately 700-subject first cohort, a separate validation cohort of over a hundred different subjects was used. High-throughput TCR immunosequencing, statistical association of individual TCRs with disease status, and machine learning were combined to predict cytomegalovirus infection status. To study patterns of TCR occurrence, a later analysis re-analyzed previously published TCR beta repertoires from under 750 donors and added high-resolution HLA genotyping. The number of donors typed differed by locus, with 629-630 for A, B, C, DRB1 and DQB1, roughly 520 for DQA1, nearly 610 for DPA1, and about 450 for DPB1. Roughly 5 DR-DQ haplotypes were handled as single units for association and clustering, since linkage in the cohort was strong. Among the roughly 370 genotyped donors, around 81% belonged to the genetic ancestry cluster associated with self-reported Caucasian donors. On average, roughly 240,000 unique TCR beta nucleotide sequences were sequenced per donor among a few hundred genotyped donors of the cohort, with 15% to 20% of those sequences being non-productive. Alongside the repertoire data, information on donor age, sex, ethnicity and CMV serostatus was compiled. An earlier analysis of around 640 of the donors used high-throughput TCR beta sequencing to judge whether each TCR beta V gene segment behaved as functional or pseudogenic. Every discovery cohort repertoire had been produced on one sequencing platform.

The library was generated by the immunoSEQ multiplex PCR assay. A mixture of 60 forward primers for TCR Vbeta segments and 13 reverse primers for TCR Jbeta segments was used in the multiplex PCR. The CDR3 region of rearranged TCR beta genes was amplified from genomic DNA with a multiplex PCR assay. The amplified TCR beta libraries were sequenced on the Illumina HiSeq System as 87-base-pair reads. In the paper's pipeline: A later analysis tallied 70 million to 100 million unique TCR beta chains across the 660 or so repertoires, and about 12 million of those chains were shared by two or more donors. To remove PCR and sequencing errors, raw reads were error-corrected and collapsed into unique sequences using a nearest-neighbor algorithm that merged closely related sequences. V, D and J gene segments were assigned by aligning CDR3 sequences to IMGT reference sequences. Each retained sequence needed at least a six-nucleotide match to both a V gene segment and a J gene segment. A rearrangement counted as productive if the CDR3 had no stop codons and remained in frame with V and J, and every other rearrangement counted as non-productive. Following IMGT convention, CDR3 was defined as the stretch from the second conserved V-encoded cysteine to the conserved J-encoded phenylalanine. In an earlier analysis of roughly 580 of the donors, sequences lacking an unambiguous match to a single V gene segment were excluded. An earlier analysis of 587 of the donors classified V segments as functional when productive rearrangements were above 56.7% and as segregating when the standard deviation between donors was above 5%. A statistical classification framework was developed to diagnose cytomegalovirus status using the catalog of TCR beta chain sequences. A later analysis assigned V and J genes by comparing TCR nucleotide sequences with IMGT/GENE-DB human TR gene sequences. Using the TCRdist pipeline, a later analysis assigned CDR3 sequences along with most-parsimonious VDJ recombination scenarios. In a later analysis, each TCR beta chain was defined by its CDR3 amino acid sequence together with its V-gene family, and reads lacking a unique V-gene family were excluded. A later analysis removed over 500 highly shared, low-generation-probability nucleotide sequences to deal with suspected cross-contamination and a sequencing artifact. In a later analysis, a clonal expansion index was calculated for each public chain from normalized within-repertoire ranks of inferred template counts. A later analysis computed generation probabilities with a VDJ recombination model fitted to out-of-frame rearrangements, and checked the results against IGoR. Hypergeometric tests were used in a later analysis to score TCR-TCR, TCR-HLA and TCR-CMV co-occurrence, with a repertoire-size bias correction applied to the TCR pairs. In a later analysis, false discovery rates were estimated by permuting HLA or CMV assignments 20 times. A later analysis grouped co-occurring TCRs with DBSCAN, adding TCRdist sequence similarity when clustering within HLA-allele-positive subsets. Co-occurrence clustering excluded repertoires with fewer than 30,000 or more than 120,000 public chains, plus five with anomalous nucleotide sharing. TCRdb carries this immuneACCESS record with in-frame sequences only. Its versions omit some clonotypes, under half of them owing to an unresolved V gene in the studies checked, with the rest unexplained. V and J calls and clone size are copied from that table; D and trimming were computed from the DNA. The sample table records around 150,000 clones; 60% to 80% of these occur just once. The top ten clones comprise about 0.91% of the sample.

The paper's findings and limits, for the study overall: Because HLA typing was missing for some donors at each locus, association tests included only the typed subset. In a later analysis, HLA-associated TCR beta chains showed more clonal expansion and lower generation probabilities than non-associated chains that were equally common. This cohort had only TCR beta chains sequenced, and the lack of alpha or paired-chain data limited which features could be detected. A later analysis associated around 16,000 TCR beta sequences with specific HLA alleles at a false discovery rate of 0.05. A further reported finding was that TCR beta sequences accurately predicted the HLA-A and HLA-B alleles for most subjects in the first cohort. Assigning TCR associations to individual alleles was difficult when HLA alleles, especially DR and DQ, strongly co-occurred. A later analysis found that TCR association rates varied across HLA loci, with DRB1 alleles showing the most associated TCRs and HLA-C alleles the fewest. According to a later analysis, parvovirus B19, influenza, CMV and Epstein-Barr virus appeared linked to several top co-occurrence clusters. A later genetic analysis associated a missense DCLRE1C variant with V-gene and J-gene trimming of TCR beta chains, and an independent cohort replicated the association. An earlier analysis of approximately 500 of the donors showed that most TCR beta V segments appeared in productive rearrangements either about 87% or about 30% of the time, which broadly matched IMGT annotations. CMV serostatus was the only immune exposure information available for the cohort. Because the 87-base-pair reads could not distinguish some IMGT-functional V segments, including TRBV6-2 and TRBV6-3, those segments were excluded. Most TCR sequences were seen in very few donors, while some public TCRs were found in many individuals. Presence/absence analyses assumed roughly uniform sequencing depth across donors, an assumption that may not hold. According to the authors, the approach could potentially be generalized to other disease states and immunological phenotypes. A later analysis found that most CMV-associated TCR beta chains appeared HLA-restricted, with HLA associations seemingly driven largely by CMV exposure. A few of the identified cytomegalovirus-associated TCR beta chains were confirmed in vitro to be specific for cytomegalovirus antigens. Linkage disequilibrium might explain the correlated functional status among segregating V segments, but an unknown experimental factor could not be ruled out. Because counts were too low, roughly 17 rarely observed V segments, including chromosome 9 orphons, were left out of the earlier analysis of about 500 of the donors. The study listed 150 to 200 TCR beta chains as associated with cytomegalovirus. The classifier was reported to diagnose cytomegalovirus status with high specificity and sensitivity in both the original cohort and the validation cohort. According to a later genetic analysis, donors in an Asian-associated ancestry cluster had fewer N-insertions in productive TCRs than the roughly 660-donor mean. A cluster of highly shared sequence variants was judged likely to represent a technical artifact of the sequencing pipeline.

In total, more than 500 healthy bone marrow donors made up the cohort. At the time of sampling, every cohort member was nominally healthy, though immune exposures that went unrecorded were likely present. The donor tested CMV seropositive, placing the donor among the 290 or so seropositive members of the cohort. Every donor gave a peripheral blood sample, and the peripheral blood mononuclear cells from that sample were used for TCR beta sequencing. The Qiagen DNeasy Blood Extraction Kit was used to extract genomic DNA from the blood cell samples. The source of this sequence is a woman between 45 and 65 years old in good health and CMV-seropositive. The sample was PBMCs. This chain is built from TRBV30 and TRBJ2-2, with the D gene call left open. The sequence in DNA is TGTGCCTGGAGGCAGGCCTCGAACACCGGGGAGCTGTTTTTT. The resulting protein is CAWRQASNTGELFF.